The entry that follows covers one TCR beta chain sequence. The sample originates from a study of T cell clones after liver transplantation. On the study more broadly: In this trial, immunosuppression withdrawal was attempted within 2 years of liver transplant.

From germline, CDR1 is KGHSH and CDR2 LQKENI. Trimming left V 8 bases short and J 0 bases short, with 19 bases between. The CDR3 contains 16 residues. The assay was immunoSEQ multiplex PCR, and TCRdb's table has in-frame clones only and misses some. The profile shows 45,000 to 60,000 clones, 84% of them singletons. This material consisted of CD4+ T cells from blood, taken before liver transplant. The rearrangement uses TRBV18 and TRBJ1-1, with D possibly being TRBD1 (6 bases). This receptor was identified in a human donor who received a liver transplant. The CDR3 DNA reads as TGTGCCAGCGCGGACGGGGGCGCGGTGATGAACACTGAAGCTTTCTTT. Translating gives CASADGGAVMNTEAFF.